The text below deals with one T cell receptor (beta chain). This sample was included in a study of early T cells in non-severe SARS-CoV-2 infection. The V gene's germline CDR1 is KGHDR and CDR2 SFDVKD. The CDR3 is 13 residues long. Germline trimming cut 7 bases from V and 5 bases from J; bases unmatched to any gene: 4. Using its own MiXCR run on the 5' RACE reads, TCRdb lists one record per CDR3 protein. The table has about 55,000 distinct CDR3 sequences, about 6.4% seen once. The rearrangement uses TRBV24-1 and TRBJ2-1, with TRBD1 matching over 7 bases. The starting material was whole blood, obtained at baseline. The sequence derives from an adult who was a healthcare worker with PCR-confirmed SARS-CoV-2 infection or an uninfected control (not recorded which). CDR3 DNA: TGTGCCACCAGGGAGACAGGGCACAATGAGCAGTTCTTC. This sequence encodes CATRETGHNEQFF.